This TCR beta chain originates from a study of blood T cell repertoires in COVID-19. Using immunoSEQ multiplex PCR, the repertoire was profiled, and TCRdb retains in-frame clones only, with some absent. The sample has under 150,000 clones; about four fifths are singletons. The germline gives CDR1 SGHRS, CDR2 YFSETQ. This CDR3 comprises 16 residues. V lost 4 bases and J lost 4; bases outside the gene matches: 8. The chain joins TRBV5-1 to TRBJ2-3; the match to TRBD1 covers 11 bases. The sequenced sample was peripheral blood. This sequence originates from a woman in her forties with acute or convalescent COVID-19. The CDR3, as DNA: TGCGCCAGCAGCATTACCGGGACAGGGGGGTCAGATACGCAGTATTTT. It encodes CASSITGTGGSDTQYF.